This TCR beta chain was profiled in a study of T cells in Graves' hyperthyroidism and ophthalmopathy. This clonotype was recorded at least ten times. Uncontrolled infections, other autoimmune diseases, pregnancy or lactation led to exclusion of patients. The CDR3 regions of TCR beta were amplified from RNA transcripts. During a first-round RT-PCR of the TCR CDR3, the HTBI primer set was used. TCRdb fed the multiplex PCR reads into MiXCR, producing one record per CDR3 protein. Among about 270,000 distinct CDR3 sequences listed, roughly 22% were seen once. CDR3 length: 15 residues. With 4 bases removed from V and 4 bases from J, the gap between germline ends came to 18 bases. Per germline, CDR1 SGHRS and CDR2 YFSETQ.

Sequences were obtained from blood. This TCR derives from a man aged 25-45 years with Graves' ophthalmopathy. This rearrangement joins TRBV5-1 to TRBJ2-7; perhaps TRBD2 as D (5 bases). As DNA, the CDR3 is TGCGCCAGCAGCCACCCGACGGGAATGGGGTACGAGCAGTACTTC. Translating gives CASSHPTGMGYEQYF.